This TCR beta chain was captured in a study of neurological immune-mediated disorders. This clonotype has at least ten counts. The V and J ends lost 4 bases and 4 bases respectively, with 14 bases between them. The germline gives CDR1 MGHRA, CDR2 YSYEKL. The CDR3 length is 15 residues. Unsorted libraries were derived from 2 million PBMCs stored at -80 C. 5'RACE generated cDNA with 10-nucleotide random UMIs. TCRdb passed the 5' RACE reads through MiXCR, listing each CDR3 protein once. The repertoire holds 70,000 or so distinct CDR3 sequences, with approximately 5.2% as singletons. Material for sequencing was PBMCs. The sequence was obtained from a young woman with multiple sclerosis. The chain links TRBV4-1 to TRBJ1-3; maybe TRBD1 (6 bases). CDR3 loop: CASSPTGGPGNTIYF. CDR3 sequence (DNA): TGCGCCAGCAGCCCAACTGGGGGGCCAGGAAACACCATATATTTT.